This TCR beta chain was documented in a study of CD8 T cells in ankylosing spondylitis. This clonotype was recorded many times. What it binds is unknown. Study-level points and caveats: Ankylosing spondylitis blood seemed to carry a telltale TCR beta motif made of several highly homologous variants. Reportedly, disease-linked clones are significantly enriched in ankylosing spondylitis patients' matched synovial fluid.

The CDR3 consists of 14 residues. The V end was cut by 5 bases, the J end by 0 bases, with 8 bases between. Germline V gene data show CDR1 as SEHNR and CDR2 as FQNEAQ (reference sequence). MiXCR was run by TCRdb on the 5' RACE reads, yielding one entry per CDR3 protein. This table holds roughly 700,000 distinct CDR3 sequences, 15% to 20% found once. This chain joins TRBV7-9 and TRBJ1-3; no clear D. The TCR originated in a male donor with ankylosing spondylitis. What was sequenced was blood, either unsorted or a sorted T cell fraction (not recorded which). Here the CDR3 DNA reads TGTGCCAGCAGCGGGCAGAGCTCTGGAAACACCATATATTTT. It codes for CASSGQSSGNTIYF.